This paragraph covers one T cell receptor (beta chain) sequence. Its antigen is currently unknown. This CDR3 is built from 15 residues. CDR1 is SGHVS, CDR2 FQNEAQ, per germline. Between the trimmed V and J ends, which lost 2 bases and 8 bases, there was a span of 15 bases. These data are taken from a study of cytomegalovirus exposure and HLA in healthy donors. Findings of the study overall: Across donors, sequencing depth was assumed by presence/absence analyses to be roughly uniform. In most subjects, TCR beta sequences reportedly gave accurate predictions of HLA-A and HLA-B alleles.

Primers for the PCR totalled 60 Vbeta and 13 Jbeta. TCRdb keeps only in-frame clones here, not all; method: immunoSEQ multiplex PCR. Among 130,000 or so clones listed, roughly 80% were seen once. Specimen: PBMCs. V is TRBV7-8 and J is TRBJ1-4, with a weak D call TRBD1 (5 bases). The TCR sequence derives from a man aged 35 to 55 in good health and CMV-seronegative. The CDR3 coding sequence is TGTGCCAGCAGCTTATCCGGTGGACAAGGAGAAAAACTGTTTTTT. It yields the protein CASSLSGGQGEKLFF.